This TCR beta chain is drawn from a study of blood T cell repertoires in COVID-19. Across the study: Samples representing acute and convalescent COVID-19 were sourced from the United States, Italy and Spain.

With V trimmed by 5 bases and J by 0 bases, 4 bases remained unmatched. The CDR3 has 15 amino acids. The germline gives CDR1 KGHSH, CDR2 LQKENI. TCRdb's copy holds only in-frame clones and misses some; the assay was immunoSEQ multiplex PCR. The table includes about 180,000 clones, around 80% detected once. The sequence was collected from a middle-aged man who had recovered from COVID-19. The rearrangement joins TRBV18 to TRBJ1-3; TRBD1 aligns across 7 bases. The sample consisted of PBMCs or T cells enriched from blood (not recorded which). Written as DNA, the CDR3 is TGTGCCAGCTCAAACAGGGGTGGCTCTGGAAACACCATATATTTT. Residues: CASSNRGGSGNTIYF.